The present entry profiles one T cell receptor (beta chain) with its context. Trimming cost V 0 bases and J 2 bases, with 12 bases left between them. CDR1 and CDR2 (germline): SGHRS, YFSETQ. The CDR3 consists of 16 residues. The entry originates in a study of blood T cell repertoires in COVID-19. As for the study in general: Acute-phase and convalescent COVID-19 samples originated in the United States, Italy and Spain. From T cells, B-cell-depleted T cells, or PBMCs came the material, which was cDNA or gDNA.

The protocol was immunoSEQ multiplex PCR, while the TCRdb copy is restricted to in-frame clones and leaves out a portion. The data contain roughly 160,000 clones, around four fifths of them singletons. The V and J genes are TRBV5-1 and TRBJ1-3, with D perhaps matching TRBD1 (6 bases). Sequenced: peripheral blood. The clonotype was recovered from a woman aged 70-85 years who had recovered from COVID-19. The CDR3 coding sequence is TGCGCCAGCAGCTTGGGGACAGCCTATCCTGGAAACACCATATATTTT. Protein product: CASSLGTAYPGNTIYF.